Following are 20 T cell receptor beta chains from one sample sequenced in a study of blood T cell repertoires in COVID-19. Using immunoSEQ multiplex PCR, the repertoire was profiled, and TCRdb retains in-frame clones only, with some absent. Seen here are over 85,000 clones, 65% to 90% observed once, and the top ten hold roughly 25%. Sequencing used peripheral blood. The source is a man aged 55-75 years with acute or convalescent COVID-19.

This chain's CDR3 is CASSLNRADVYGYTF. The CDR3 bases are TGTGCCAGCAGCTTGAACAGGGCCGATGTCTATGGCTACACCTTC. The rearrangement joins TRBV5-6 to TRBJ1-2; the D gene is possibly TRBD1 (6 bases). Trimming stripped 1 base from V and 4 bases from J, with 14 bases between. The germline V gene has CDR1 SGHDT and CDR2 YYEEEE. This CDR3 contains 15 residues.

V and J are TRBV28 and TRBJ1-1, with unresolved D. From germline, CDR1 is MDHEN and CDR2 SYDVKM. V lost 1 base and J lost 4, with 13 bases in between. The length of the CDR3 is 15 residues. CDR3 region: CASSLSWARVTEAFF. Written as DNA, the CDR3 is TGTGCCAGCAGTTTATCTTGGGCGCGGGTCACTGAAGCTTTCTTT.

This rearrangement joins TRBV7-9 to TRBJ1-2; D not resolved. V was cut by 0 bases and J by 0 bases, with 5 bases left in between. The CDR3 extends over 14 amino acids. Germline V gene sequence: CDR1 SEHNR, CDR2 FQNEAQ (reference sequence). This CDR3 is CASSLAETNYGYTF. CDR3 coding DNA: TGTGCCAGCAGCTTAGCGGAGACTAACTATGGCTACACCTTC.

This chain uses TRBV7-6 with TRBJ2-6; 8 bases map to TRBD1. The CDR3 length is 16 residues. The V gene end was trimmed by 3 bases and the J gene end by 2 bases; junction bases not matched to a gene: 3. CDR1 and CDR2 from the germline V gene are SGHVS and FNYEAQ. CDR3 sequence: CASSLEQGAGANVLTF. The CDR3 DNA reads as TGTGCCAGCAGCTTGGAACAGGGGGCTGGGGCCAACGTCCTGACTTTC.

The CDR3 bases are TGTGCCAGCAGTTCTCCCAGCGGGGGACAGGGGAGACTCTATGGCTACACCTTC. Its translation is CASSSPSGGQGRLYGYTF. This chain links TRBV28 with TRBJ1-2; 10 positions match TRBD1. CDR3 length: 18 residues. From germline, CDR1 is MDHEN and CDR2 SYDVKM. Trimming took 4 bases from V and 4 from J; bases not matched to a gene: 15.

V and J are TRBV18 and TRBJ1-6; 7 bases agree with TRBD1. J lost 9 bases, V lost 2 bases, and 4 bases had no gene match. CDR1 and CDR2 from the germline V gene are KGHSH and LQKENI. The length of the CDR3 is 14 residues. CDR3 residues: CASSPERGRSPLHF. The CDR3 coding sequence is TGTGCCAGCTCACCAGAGAGGGGGCGTTCACCCCTCCACTTT. The entire variable domain, with the rest obtained from reference TRBV18 and TRBJ1-6, is as follows: NAGVMQNPRHLVRRRGQEARLRCSPMKGHSHVYWYRQLPEEGLKFMVYLQKENIIDESGMPKERFSAEFPKEGPSILRIQQVVRGDSAAYFCASSPERGRSPLHFGNGTRLTVT.

The gene calls are TRBV4-2 and TRBJ2-7; TRBD1 matches at 10 bases. This CDR3 contains 18 residues. J was trimmed by 2 bases and V by 0 bases; bases with no gene match: 10. Germline V gives CDR1 LGHNA, CDR2 YNFKEQ. The CDR3 loop reads CASSQDVGTGVLPYEQYV. The CDR3 nucleotides are TGTGCCAGCAGCCAAGATGTCGGGACAGGGGTTTTACCCTACGAGCAGTACGTC.

V is TRBV4-1 and J is TRBJ2-1, with TRBD2 identical over 13 bases. The CDR3 covers 16 residues. J gave up 6 bases and V 4 bases, and 6 bases lay outside the gene matches. In germline, CDR1 is MGHRA, CDR2 YSYEKL. In DNA form, the CDR3 reads TGCGCCAGCAGCCCCCGGAGGACTAGCGGGGGCAATGAGCAGTTCTTC. It codes for CASSPRRTSGGNEQFF.

The chain couples TRBV9 to TRBJ2-1; 7 nucleotides line up with TRBD1. Germline V gives CDR1 SGDLS, CDR2 YYNGEE. Unmatched junction bases numbered 8, after V lost 0 bases and J lost 8 bases. CDR3 length equals 15 residues. For the CDR3, the DNA is TGTGCCAGCAGCGTAGCGGGGACAGCGTTCTATGAGCAGTTCTTC. Amino acid sequence: CASSVAGTAFYEQFF. The whole variable domain, filled in from reference TRBV9 and TRBJ2-1, reads DSGVTQTPKHLITATGQRVTLRCSPRSGDLSVYWYQQSLDQGLQFLIQYYNGEERAKGNILERFSAQQFPDLHSELNLSSLELGDSALYFCASSVAGTAFYEQFFGPGTRLTVL.

The rearrangement uses TRBV28 and TRBJ1-6; D uncertain. V was shortened by 5 bases and J by 2 bases, with 10 bases between the two germline ends. Germline V lookup: CDR1 MDHEN, CDR2 SYDVKM. CDR3 size: 15 residues. This chain's CDR3 is CASSPDITYNSPLHF. For the CDR3, the DNA is TGTGCCAGCAGTCCTGACATAACCTATAATTCACCCCTCCACTTT.

The V gene is TRBV7-2, the J gene TRBJ2-3; 8 bases match TRBD2. Germline V gene lookup returns CDR1 SGHTA and CDR2 FQGNSA. After removal of 5 bases from V and 1 base from J, the junction contained 14 bases not matched to a gene. The length of the CDR3 is 18 residues. The CDR3 bases are TGTGCCAGCAGCCCCTTACCCCGAGCGGGAGAAGGCACAGATACGCAGTATTTT. Protein sequence: CASSPLPRAGEGTDTQYF.

A few counts support this clone. The CDR3 nucleotides read TGTGCCAGCAGCTTAGTGGGACAGATGAACACTGAAGCTTTCTTT. Amino acids: CASSLVGQMNTEAFF. The genes are TRBV7-2 and TRBJ1-1; 7 bases line up with TRBD1. CDR1 and CDR2 (germline): SGHTA, FQGNSA. Losses at the gene ends were 1 base for V and 0 bases for J; bases not matched to a gene: 2. The CDR3 loop spans 15 amino acids.

The chain has TRBV19 and TRBJ1-2, with D possibly matching TRBD1 (6 bases). Per germline, CDR1 LNHDA and CDR2 SQIVND (reference sequence). The CDR3 extends over 13 amino acids. V lost 3 bases and J 2 bases, leaving 7 bases between the germline ends. As DNA, the CDR3 is TGTGCCAGTAGTATCCAGGGGAACTATGGCTACACCTTC. Its translation: CASSIQGNYGYTF. The full variable domain, with the rest looked up from reference TRBV19 and TRBJ1-2, is DGGITQSPKYLFRKEGQNVTLSCEQNLNHDAMYWYRQDPGQGLRLIYYSQIVNDFQKGDIAEGYSVSREKKESFPLTVTSAQKNPTAFYLCASSIQGNYGYTFGSGTRLTVV.

This clone was observed once. CDR3 residues: CASSSTGPQAFF. The CDR3 DNA reads TGCGCCAGCAGCTCGACAGGGCCCCAAGCTTTCTTT. This chain joins TRBV5-1 and TRBJ1-1; TRBD1 matches 7 bases. Trimming removed 3 bases from V and 9 bases from J; junction bases left unmatched: 5. CDR1 is SGHRS, CDR2 YFSETQ, per germline. The CDR3 extends over 12 amino acids.

The rearrangement uses TRBV6-2 or TRBV6-3 and TRBJ2-3; 7 positions match TRBD2. In germline, CDR1 is MNHEY, CDR2 SVGEGT. The V gene end was trimmed by 2 bases and the J gene end by 3 bases; junction bases not matched to a gene: 5. This CDR3 comprises 15 residues. CDR3 in amino acids: CASSYRGRATDTQYF. CDR3 bases: TGTGCCAGCAGTTACCGTGGGAGGGCAACAGATACGCAGTATTTT.

CDR3 loop: CASSEYLGGGSDTQYF. CDR3 nucleotide sequence: TGTGCCAGCAGTGAATATTTGGGGGGGGGCTCAGATACGCAGTATTTT. V and J are TRBV25-1 and TRBJ2-3, with D tentatively TRBD2 (7 bases). This CDR3 has 16 residues. Germline CDR1 and CDR2: MGHDK and SYGVNS. Trimming cost V 0 bases and J 4 bases, with 14 bases left between them. Using reference TRBV25-1 and TRBJ2-3 for the parts outside the CDR3, the full variable domain is EADIYQTPRYLVIGTGKKITLECSQTMGHDKMYWYQQDPGMELHLIHYSYGVNSTEKGDLSSESTVSRIRTEHFPLTLESARPSHTSQYLCASSEYLGGGSDTQYFGPGTRLTVL.

This clone was seen a handful of times. This chain connects TRBV19 to TRBJ1-2; D gene ambiguous. Germline-derived CDR1 and CDR2 are LNHDA and SQIVND (reference sequence). Trimming took 3 bases from V and 1 from J, leaving 6 bases between them. This CDR3 region has 13 residues. The CDR3 region is CASSILSNYGYTF. DNA for the CDR3: TGTGCCAGTAGTATTCTCAGTAACTATGGCTACACCTTC.

The chain has TRBV24-1 and TRBJ2-3; TRBD2 agrees at 9 bases. The J segment lost 3 bases and the V segment lost 6 bases, leaving 6 bases of the junction unmatched. Germline V gives CDR1 KGHDR, CDR2 SFDVKD. This CDR3 spans 15 amino acids. CDR3 nucleotides: TGTGCCACCAGTTCCAGCGGGGGGAGGACAGATACGCAGTATTTT. Translated: CATSSSGGRTDTQYF.

The chain employs TRBV30 and TRBJ2-1; maybe TRBD1 (5 bases). Germline lookup yields CDR1 GTSNPN and CDR2 SVGIG (reference sequence). V was clipped by 4 bases and J by 5 bases, with 12 bases between them. The CDR3 extends over 13 amino acids. The CDR3 region is CAWNTGWNNEQFF. The CDR3 region has the DNA TGTGCCTGGAATACAGGCTGGAACAATGAGCAGTTCTTC.

J is TRBJ1-3 and V is TRBV11-2; 8 bases align to TRBD1. The germline CDR1 and CDR2 sequences are SGHAT and FQNNGV. The V gene end was trimmed by 2 bases and the J gene end by 2 bases; junction bases not matched to a gene: 8. The CDR3 has 17 residues. This chain's CDR3 is CASSLPSVGQAGNTIYF. CDR3 nucleotides: TGTGCCAGCAGCTTACCTTCCGTGGGACAGGCTGGAAACACCATATATTTT.